This TCR beta chain was profiled in a study of cytomegalovirus exposure and HLA in healthy donors (dated by TCRdb to 2016 to 2017). Some background on the complete study: According to an earlier analysis of a few hundred of the donors, roughly 180 million T cells yielded 117 million unique TCR beta sequences and more than 250 Gb of sequence data. The aim of the study was to test whether cataloging public T cell receptors could identify signatures of past pathogen exposure. HLA typing covered class I and class II loci at four-digit resolution. A later analysis re-examined previously published TCR beta repertoires from over 500 donors and added high-resolution HLA genotyping to investigate patterns of TCR occurrence. The later analysis used no new phenotypic data to find candidate immune exposures, relying instead on TCR beta sequences and their occurrence across donors. Across some 400 genotyped donors of the cohort, an average of roughly 250,000 unique TCR beta nucleotide sequences per donor were sequenced, and around 19% of those sequences were non-productive. The T cell repertoires of around 670 subjects were profiled by immunosequencing and related to cytomegalovirus serostatus. Several DR-DQ haplotypes were treated as single units for association and clustering because of strong linkage in the cohort. The number of typed donors differed by locus: about 620-640 for A, B, C, DRB1 and DQB1; 500 to 550 for DQA1; roughly 600 for DPA1; and some 450 for DPB1. Of the roughly 400 genotyped donors, 81% were placed in the genetic ancestry cluster associated with self-reported Caucasian donors. Roughly 300 gigabases of sequencing data and around 85 million unique TCR sequences made up an early release that covered several hundred HLA-typed donors. The study combined high-throughput TCR immunosequencing, statistical association of individual TCRs with disease status, and machine learning to predict cytomegalovirus infection status. Besides the first cohort of 550 to 750 subjects, a separate validation cohort made up of 95 to 150 different subjects was used. All discovery cohort repertoires had been generated on a single sequencing platform. Genome-wide SNP genotypes for about 65% of the 666 donors were used in a later genetic analysis, which treated that subset as a discovery cohort. In an earlier analysis of 500 to 650 of the donors, high-throughput TCR beta sequencing was used to judge whether each TCR beta V gene segment behaved as functional or pseudogenic. Donor age, sex, ethnicity and CMV serostatus were compiled together with the repertoire data. Study-wide conclusions, independent of this receptor: Linkage disequilibrium might explain the correlated functional status among segregating V segments, but an unknown experimental factor could not be excluded. The 87-base-pair reads could not distinguish some IMGT-functional V segments, including TRBV6-2 and TRBV6-3, so those segments were excluded. When HLA alleles, especially DR and DQ, strongly co-occurred, attributing TCR associations to individual alleles was difficult. Presence/absence analyses assumed roughly uniform sequencing depth across donors, an assumption that may not hold. In a later analysis, HLA-associated TCR beta chains showed more clonal expansion and lower generation probabilities than non-associated chains that were equally common. A further reported finding was that TCR beta sequences accurately predicted the HLA-A and HLA-B alleles for most subjects in the first cohort. In vitro tests confirmed that a few of the cytomegalovirus-associated TCR beta chains recognize cytomegalovirus antigens. Because HLA typing was unavailable for some donors at each locus, only the typed subset was used in association tests. A later analysis associated about 17,000 TCR beta sequences with specific HLA alleles at a false discovery rate of 0.05. In both the original and validation cohorts, the classifier was reported to diagnose cytomegalovirus status with high specificity and sensitivity. In an earlier analysis of 450 to 750 of the donors, most TCR beta V segments appeared in productive rearrangements about 87% or about 30% of the time, broadly matching IMGT annotations. A cluster of highly shared sequence variants was judged likely to represent a technical artifact of the sequencing pipeline. According to the authors, the approach could potentially be generalized to other disease states and immunological phenotypes. In this cohort, only TCR beta chains were sequenced, and detectable features were limited by the absence of alpha or paired-chain data. A total of fewer than 200 TCR beta chains were listed by the study as associated with cytomegalovirus. In a later genetic analysis, a missense DCLRE1C variant was associated with V-gene and J-gene trimming of TCR beta chains, and the association was replicated in an independent cohort. According to a later analysis, parvovirus B19, influenza, CMV and Epstein-Barr virus appeared linked to several top co-occurrence clusters. A later analysis found that TCR association rates varied across HLA loci, with DRB1 alleles showing the most associated TCRs and HLA-C alleles the fewest. A later analysis found that most CMV-associated TCR beta chains appeared HLA-restricted, with HLA associations seemingly driven largely by CMV exposure. While some public TCRs were present in many individuals, most TCR sequences turned up only very rarely across donors. Because counts were too low, about 15 rarely observed V segments, including chromosome 9 orphons, were left out of the earlier analysis of 587 of the donors. Immune exposure information for the cohort was limited to CMV serostatus. In a later genetic analysis, fewer N-insertions in productive TCRs were reported among donors in an Asian-associated ancestry cluster than the 666-donor mean.

As for this clone: Its target antigen remains unknown. Base quality data are lacking; no much larger clone is found one base away.

The library relied on the immunoSEQ multiplex PCR assay. A mixture of 60 forward primers for TCR Vbeta segments and 13 reverse primers for TCR Jbeta segments was used in the multiplex PCR. The CDR3 region of rearranged TCR beta genes was amplified from genomic DNA with a multiplex PCR assay. The Illumina HiSeq System was used to sequence the amplified TCR beta libraries as 87-base-pair reads. The original methods were these. A later analysis counted approximately 74 million unique TCR beta chains across the 650 to 700 repertoires, and about 10 million of these chains were shared by at least two donors. A nearest-neighbor algorithm error-corrected the raw reads and collapsed the reads into unique sequences, merging closely related sequences to remove PCR and sequencing errors. To assign V, D and J gene segments, CDR3 sequences were aligned to IMGT reference sequences. Each retained sequence needed at least a six-nucleotide match to both a V gene segment and a J gene segment. Rearrangements were classified as productive when the CDR3 lacked stop codons and remained in frame with V and J, and all other rearrangements were classified as non-productive. Following IMGT convention, CDR3 was defined as the stretch from the second conserved V-encoded cysteine to the conserved J-encoded phenylalanine. The earlier analysis of 500 to 750 of the donors excluded any sequence lacking an unambiguous match to a single V gene segment. An earlier analysis of roughly 590 of the donors called V segments functional above 56.7% productive rearrangements and segregating when the between-donor standard deviation exceeded 5%. A statistical classification framework was built for diagnosing cytomegalovirus status from the catalog of TCR beta chain sequences. A later analysis assigned V and J genes by comparing TCR nucleotide sequences with IMGT/GENE-DB human TR gene sequences. In a later analysis, CDR3 sequences and most-parsimonious VDJ recombination scenarios were assigned using the TCRdist pipeline. In a later analysis, every TCR beta chain was defined by the combination of its CDR3 amino acid sequence and its V-gene family, and reads without a unique V-gene family were dropped. A later analysis removed 592 highly shared, low-generation-probability nucleotide sequences to deal with suspected cross-contamination and a sequencing artifact. In a later analysis, a clonal expansion index for each public chain was calculated from normalized within-repertoire ranks of inferred template counts. In a later analysis, generation probabilities were computed with a VDJ recombination model fitted to out-of-frame rearrangements, and the resulting probabilities were checked against IGoR. Hypergeometric tests were used in a later analysis to score TCR-TCR, TCR-HLA and TCR-CMV co-occurrence, with a repertoire-size bias correction applied to the TCR pairs. In a later analysis, false discovery rates were estimated by permuting HLA or CMV assignments 20 times. In a later analysis, co-occurring TCRs were grouped using DBSCAN, with TCRdist sequence similarity added in when clustering inside HLA-allele-positive subsets. Co-occurrence clustering excluded repertoires with fewer than 30,000 or more than 120,000 public chains, plus five with anomalous nucleotide sharing. Here the immuneACCESS table is served through TCRdb, limited to in-frame sequences with V and J called. Missing clones are a known gap in these copies; in checked studies unresolved V genes cover under half, and the rest lacks a known reason. V and J calls plus clone size are reproduced from that table; the DNA served to infer D and trimming. The sample table holds 200,000 to 250,000 clones, of which 70% to 90% were seen once. The ten largest make up roughly 1.3% of the sample.

The cohort comprised hundreds of healthy bone marrow donors. At the time of sampling, all cohort members were nominally healthy, though unrecorded immune exposures were likely present. Of the approximately 700 cohort members, almost 300 had positive CMV serostatus and 352 had negative CMV serostatus, and CMV serostatus was not recorded for the donor. Every donor gave a peripheral blood sample, and the peripheral blood mononuclear cells from that sample were used for TCR beta sequencing. The Qiagen DNeasy Blood Extraction Kit was used to extract genomic DNA from the blood cell samples. The CDR3 measures 15 amino acids from cysteine to phenylalanine. The kept DNA is CDR3 alone, 45 bases in frame from the first base. The germline V and J ends show losses of 5 bases and 0 bases respectively, and no gene match explains 6 bases of the junction. CDR1 and CDR2, looked up from the germline V gene, are SQVTM and ANQGSEA.

The sequenced sample was PBMCs. Recombination joined TRBV29-1 with TRBJ2-5, and TRBD2 matches 10 of the central bases. The sequence was collected from a human donor in good health. The nucleotides read TGCAGCGTTAGGAATGGACTAGCGGACCAAGAGACCCAGTACTTC. Translated, this gives CSVRNGLADQETQYF.